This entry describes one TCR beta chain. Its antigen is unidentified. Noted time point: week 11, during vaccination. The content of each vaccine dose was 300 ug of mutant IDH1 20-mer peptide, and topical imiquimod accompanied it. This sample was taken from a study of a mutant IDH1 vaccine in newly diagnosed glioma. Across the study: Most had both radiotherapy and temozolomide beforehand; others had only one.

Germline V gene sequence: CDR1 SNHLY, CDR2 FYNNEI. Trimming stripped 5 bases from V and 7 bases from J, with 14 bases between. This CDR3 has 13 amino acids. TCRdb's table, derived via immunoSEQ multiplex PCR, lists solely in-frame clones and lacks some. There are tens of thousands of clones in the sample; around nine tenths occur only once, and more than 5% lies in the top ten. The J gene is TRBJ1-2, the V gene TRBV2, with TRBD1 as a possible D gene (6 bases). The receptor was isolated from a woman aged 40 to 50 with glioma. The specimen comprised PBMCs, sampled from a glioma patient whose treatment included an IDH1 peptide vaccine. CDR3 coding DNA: TGTGCCAGCAGTTACCCAGGGGTGCGTGGCTACACCTTC. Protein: CASSYPGVRGYTF.